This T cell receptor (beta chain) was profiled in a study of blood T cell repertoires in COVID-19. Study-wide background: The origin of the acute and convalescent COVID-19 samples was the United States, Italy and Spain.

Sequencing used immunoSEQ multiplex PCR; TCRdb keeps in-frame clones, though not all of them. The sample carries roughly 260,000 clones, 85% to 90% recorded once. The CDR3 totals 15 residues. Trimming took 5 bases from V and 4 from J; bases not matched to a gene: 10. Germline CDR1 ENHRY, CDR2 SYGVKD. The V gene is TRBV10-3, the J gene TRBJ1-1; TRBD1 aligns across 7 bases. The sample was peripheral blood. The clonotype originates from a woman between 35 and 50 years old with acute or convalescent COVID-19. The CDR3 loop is CAISPETNRGTEAFF. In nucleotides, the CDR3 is TGTGCCATCAGTCCGGAAACGAACAGGGGCACTGAAGCTTTCTTT.